This T cell receptor (beta chain) came from a study of shared T cell receptors in the human thymus. Here immunoSEQ multiplex PCR was the method, and the copy in TCRdb shows in-frame clones only, minus some. The sample contains 700,000 or so clones, 70% to 90% of which appear only once. This clone was observed a few times. A read error may account for a junction end that differs from germline. The CDR3 is made up of 14 amino acids. The germline CDR1 and CDR2 sequences are SGHNT and YYREEE (reference sequence). This sample also belongs to another study, concerning human thymus T cells. According to that study: Finnish infants who were healthy and having corrective surgery for congenital heart defects made up the donors. Blood and thymic repertoires both appeared biased in V and J gene usage.

The chain has TRBV5-4 and TRBJ2-7, with TRBD1 identical over 8 bases. The TCR was taken from a girl less than two years old with a congenital heart defect. Sequencing input: thymocytes. CDR3 region: CASGLTGDVYEQYF. The CDR3 DNA reads as TGTGCCAGCGGCTTGACAGGGGACGTCTACGAGCAGTACTTC.